One sample yielded the 27 T cell receptor beta chains listed below, sequenced in a study of cytomegalovirus exposure and HLA in healthy donors. The PCR was carried out with 60 Vbeta primers and 13 Jbeta primers. Data came from immunoSEQ multiplex PCR; TCRdb stores just in-frame clones and leaves some out. This sample has 200,000 to 250,000 clones, with approximately 80% found just once. The source material was PBMCs. These receptors originate from a girl between 10 and 17 years old in good health and CMV-seronegative.

Written as DNA, the CDR3 is TGTGCCAGCAGTTTATCCCTTAATAGCAATCAGCCCCAGCATTTT. Its translation is CASSLSLNSNQPQHF. This chain uses TRBV27 with TRBJ1-5, with D uncertain. Trimming took 0 bases from V and 0 from J, leaving 6 bases between them. The V gene's germline CDR1 is MNHEY and CDR2 SMNVEV (reference sequence). The CDR3 has 15 residues.

The chain links TRBV6-1 to TRBJ2-3; perhaps TRBD2 as D (6 bases). The CDR3 loop spans 16 amino acids. CDR1 MNHNS and CDR2 SASEGT come from the germline V gene. Between the trimmed V and J ends, which lost 1 base and 6 bases, there was a span of 17 bases. The CDR3 loop is CASSEGTGLHGDTQYF. The CDR3, as DNA: TGTGCCAGCAGTGAAGGGACGGGACTTCACGGGGATACGCAGTATTTT.

V gene TRBV2 combines with J gene TRBJ1-4; D is possibly TRBD1 (6 bases). Germline loops: CDR1 SNHLY, CDR2 FYNNEI. V lost 4 bases and J 8 bases, leaving 17 bases between the germline ends. There are 15 residues in the CDR3. As DNA, the CDR3 is TGTGCCAGCAGTGTCAGGCCCAGGGGAAGCGAAAAACTGTTTTTT. Translating it yields CASSVRPRGSEKLFF.

The J gene is TRBJ2-5, the V gene TRBV7-3; 7 bases agree with TRBD1. The CDR3 is 17 residues long. Losses at the gene ends were 2 bases for V and 5 bases for J; bases not matched to a gene: 14. Looked up from germline, CDR1 is SGHTA and CDR2 is FQGTGA. CDR3 in DNA: TGTGCCAGCAGCTTAGGGTTGAGGGGGCGCAGAGAGGAGACCCAGTACTTC. It specifies CASSLGLRGRREETQYF. The full variable domain, rest sourced from reference TRBV7-3 and TRBJ2-5, is GAGVSQTPSNKVTEKGKYVELRCDPISGHTALYWYRQSLGQGPEFLIYFQGTGAADDSGLPNDRFFAVRPEGSVSTLKIQRTERGDSAVYLCASSLGLRGRREETQYFGPGTRLLVL.

The rearrangement joins TRBV14 to TRBJ2-1; weak D call: TRBD2 (5 bases). Germline V CDR1 and CDR2: SGHDN, FVKESK. The CDR3 runs to 13 residues. Between the trimmed V and J ends, which lost 5 bases and 6 bases, there was a span of 11 bases. The CDR3 bases are TGTGCCAGCAGCTTCAATCGGGGCAATGAGCAGTTCTTC. Translated: CASSFNRGNEQFF.

CDR3 coding DNA: TGTGCCAGCAGCTTAGCGCCAGGTGTGGAAGGTCAGCCCCAGCATTTT. Residues: CASSLAPGVEGQPQHF. The chain combines TRBV7-2 with TRBJ1-5; D uncertain. V dropped 0 bases and J dropped 6 bases, with 15 bases sitting between them. Germline CDR1 reads SGHTA; CDR2 reads FQGNSA. The CDR3 loop spans 16 amino acids.

This rearrangement joins TRBV4-2 to TRBJ1-1; D is possibly TRBD1 (6 bases). The V end was cut by 5 bases, the J end by 3 bases, with 16 bases between. This CDR3 region has 15 residues. CDR1 is LGHNA and CDR2 is YNFKEQ in the germline V gene. The CDR3 spells CASSTGLEKHTEAFF. CDR3 DNA: TGTGCCAGCAGCACAGGGCTAGAGAAACACACTGAAGCTTTCTTT.

In the case of this clone: The same CDR3 can be traced to other DNA sequences in this sample. The CDR3 region is CASSGSGQGWETQYF. In nucleotides, the CDR3 is TGTGCCAGCAGCGGCTCTGGACAGGGGTGGGAGACCCAGTACTTC. The V gene is TRBV9, the J gene TRBJ2-5, with TRBD1 matching 9 bases. The CDR3 has 15 residues. Germline-derived CDR1 and CDR2 are SGDLS and YYNGEE. The junction had 8 bases not matched to a gene; V was cut back by 3 bases and J by 5 bases. Complete variable domain (other parts from reference TRBV9 and TRBJ2-5): DSGVTQTPKHLITATGQRVTLRCSPRSGDLSVYWYQQSLDQGLQFLIQYYNGEERAKGNILERFSAQQFPDLHSELNLSSLELGDSALYFCASSGSGQGWETQYFGPGTRLLVL.

This rearrangement joins TRBV6-5 to TRBJ2-7; the match to TRBD1 covers 8 bases. Germline V CDR1 and CDR2: MNHEY, SVGAGI. Trimming took 5 bases from V and 5 from J; bases not matched to a gene: 5. The length of the CDR3 is 13 residues. Here the CDR3 DNA reads TGTGCCAGCAGTCCGGACAGGGTCCACGAGCAGTACTTC. Amino acid sequence: CASSPDRVHEQYF.

This rearrangement joins TRBV7-2 to TRBJ1-4; 7 bases fit TRBD1. This CDR3 is 14 amino acids long. Germline V gene lookup returns CDR1 SGHTA and CDR2 FQGNSA. V lost 1 base to trimming and J lost 7 bases; unmatched junction nucleotides: 3. CDR3 loop: CASSLDRGSEKLFF. CDR3 bases: TGTGCCAGCAGCTTAGACAGGGGAAGTGAAAAACTGTTTTTT.

The chain recombines TRBV11-2 with TRBJ2-7; D is possibly TRBD1 (5 bases). The germline V gene encodes CDR1 SGHAT and CDR2 FQNNGV. The CDR3 is 15 amino acids. Trimming cost V 8 bases and J 0 bases, with 17 bases left between them. For the CDR3, the DNA is TGTGCCAGCCAAAGGGGCAGGGCCCTCTCCTACGAGCAGTACTTC. As protein: CASQRGRALSYEQYF.

The V call is TRBV6-4, the J call TRBJ2-1, with TRBD2 as a possible D gene (5 bases). Between the trimmed V and J ends, which lost 6 bases and 5 bases, there was a span of 8 bases. The germline V gene encodes CDR1 MRHNA and CDR2 SNTAGT. The CDR3 is 12 amino acids. CDR3 DNA: TGTGCCAGCAGAGAGGGTAACAATGAGCAGTTCTTC. Amino acid sequence: CASREGNNEQFF.

The CDR3 loop is CASSYEQGASLYRQFF. CDR3 in DNA: TGTGCCAGCAGTTACGAACAGGGAGCTAGCCTATACAGGCAGTTCTTC. The chain links TRBV6-6 to TRBJ2-1, with a possible D match to TRBD1 (6 bases). Germline assignment: CDR1 MNHNY and CDR2 SVGAGI (reference sequence). V was pared by 2 bases and J by 12 bases, with 23 bases between. The CDR3 totals 16 residues.

V gene TRBV4-3 combines with J gene TRBJ2-3; D possibly corresponds to TRBD1 (5 bases). CDR3 length: 15 residues. V was clipped by 4 bases and J by 6 bases, with 17 bases between them. Per germline, CDR1 LGHNA and CDR2 YSLEER. CDR3 nucleotide sequence: TGCGCCAGCAGCCGGGGCAGCTGGGCCCCGGATACGCAGTATTTT. This sequence encodes CASSRGSWAPDTQYF.

There are a few counts of this clone. J is TRBJ1-1 and V is TRBV4-1; D is perhaps TRBD1 (6 bases). The germline V and J ends were trimmed by 0 bases and 6 bases, with 17 bases remaining between them. This CDR3 comprises 16 residues. From germline, CDR1 is MGHRA and CDR2 YSYEKL. The CDR3: CASSQEGGRAGPEAFF. The CDR3 nucleotides read TGCGCCAGCAGCCAAGAAGGGGGTAGGGCAGGCCCTGAAGCTTTCTTT.

The chain joins TRBV28 to TRBJ1-2; D unresolved. V lost 7 bases to trimming and J lost 5 bases, with 23 bases between them. Germline V gives CDR1 MDHEN, CDR2 SYDVKM. The CDR3 extends over 16 amino acids. The CDR3 DNA reads TGTGCCAGCACCAGCGGCGCAGGCTCTCGGGCTTATGGCTACACCTTC. Protein: CASTSGAGSRAYGYTF.

This clone was picked up a small number of times. V usage is TRBV27 and J usage is TRBJ2-3; possibly TRBD2 for D (6 bases). CDR1 and CDR2 from the germline V gene are MNHEY and SMNVEV (reference sequence). V was pared by 4 bases and J by 2 bases, with 16 bases between. The CDR3 loop spans 16 amino acids. The CDR3 here is CASSWDSPLYTDTQYF. CDR3 DNA: TGTGCCAGCAGTTGGGACTCCCCACTTTACACAGATACGCAGTATTTT.

This chain connects TRBV5-5 to TRBJ1-6; D might be TRBD1 (5 bases). The germline CDR1 and CDR2 sequences are SGHKS and YYEKEE (reference sequence). CDR3 length equals 18 residues. The germline V and J ends were trimmed by 3 bases and 6 bases, with 22 bases remaining between them. DNA for the CDR3: TGTGCCAGCAGCTACACTCCGGGACTGGGGAACCCTAATTCACCCCTCCACTTT. The encoded protein is CASSYTPGLGNPNSPLHF.

V and J are TRBV6-1 and TRBJ1-2; 7 nucleotides match TRBD1. CDR3 length: 15 residues. Germline lookup yields CDR1 MNHNS and CDR2 SASEGT. V dropped 3 bases and J dropped 4; count of bases not matched to a gene: 8. This chain's CDR3 is CASSESYRGTYGYTF. DNA for the CDR3: TGTGCCAGCAGTGAGAGTTACAGGGGTACCTATGGCTACACCTTC.

V is TRBV5-6 and J is TRBJ2-5; D gene uncertain. The J call may be in error: the DNA end matches TRBJ2-7 better. Germline-derived CDR1 and CDR2 are SGHDT and YYEEEE. The length of the CDR3 is 14 residues. CDR3 in DNA: TGTGCCAGCAGCTTGGGTGGGCACCCCGACGAGCAGTACTTC. It codes for CASSLGGHPDEQYF.

The chain has TRBV9 and TRBJ1-1; the D gene is possibly TRBD1 (6 bases). Trimming left V 3 bases short and J 1 base short, with 7 bases between. Germline CDR1 is SGDLS and CDR2 is YYNGEE. The CDR3 sequence is 13 residues long. Here the CDR3 reads CASSAGANTEAFF. As DNA, the CDR3 is TGTGCCAGCAGCGCAGGGGCGAACACTGAAGCTTTCTTT.

This sequence joins TRBV6-6 and TRBJ1-2; D not resolved. The V gene's germline CDR1 is MNHNY and CDR2 SVGAGI (reference sequence). The CDR3 is 14 residues long. V shed 6 bases and J shed 8 bases, with 19 bases lying between them. This CDR3 reads CASRELIQQLGYTF. CDR3 nucleotides: TGTGCCAGCAGGGAACTTATACAGCAGTTGGGCTACACCTTC.

The rearrangement links TRBV5-1 to TRBJ1-1; weak D call: TRBD1 (6 bases). There are 15 residues in the CDR3. Germline V gives CDR1 SGHRS, CDR2 YFSETQ. V lost 0 bases, J lost 0 bases, and 9 bases lay in between. Here the CDR3 reads CASSLGGLMNTEAFF. The CDR3 region has the DNA TGCGCCAGCAGCTTGGGGGGGCTGATGAACACTGAAGCTTTCTTT.

The V and J genes are TRBV27 and TRBJ2-1, with 9 nucleotides matching TRBD1. V shed 6 bases and J 12 bases; nucleotides not matched to a gene: 21. The CDR3 consists of 17 residues. Per the germline V gene, CDR1 is MNHEY and CDR2 is SMNVEV (reference sequence). In nucleotides, the CDR3 is TGTGCCAGCAGGCCCGCCGCCGGGACAGGGTCAGGCAGCGGGCAGTTCTTC. Protein: CASRPAAGTGSGSGQFF.

The V call is TRBV13, the J call TRBJ2-6; maybe TRBD1 (5 bases). Trimming removed 5 bases from V and 0 bases from J, with 11 bases in between. From germline, CDR1 is PRHDT and CDR2 FYEKMQ (reference sequence). The CDR3 covers 16 residues. As DNA, the CDR3 is TGTGCCAGCAGCCGGAGACAGTACTCTGGGGCCAACGTCCTGACTTTC. This sequence encodes CASSRRQYSGANVLTF. The variable domain in full, with the rest retrieved from reference TRBV13 and TRBJ2-6, is AAGVIQSPRHLIKEKRETATLKCYPIPRHDTVYWYQQGPGQDPQFLISFYEKMQSDKGSIPDRFSAQQFSDYHSELNMSSLELGDSALYFCASSRRQYSGANVLTFGAGSRLTVL.

The J gene is TRBJ1-1, the V gene TRBV29-1, with 8 positions matching TRBD1. Germline CDR1 reads SQVTM; CDR2 reads ANQGSEA. The ends lost 5 bases at V and 2 bases at J; junction bases unmatched: 16. The CDR3 runs 17 residues. The CDR3 DNA follows: TGCAGCGTTCAGGGGGCCGAGGGGGGGAACTTAAACACTGAAGCTTTCTTT. It specifies CSVQGAEGGNLNTEAFF.

Concerning this clone: Compared with germline, one end of the junction differs, possibly owing to a read error. V and J are TRBV6-1 and TRBJ2-3; maybe TRBD1 (5 bases). Per the germline V gene, CDR1 is MNHNS and CDR2 is SASEGT. CDR3 length equals 15 residues. The CDR3 bases are TGTGCCAGCGGTGAGGTTAGGGGCGCATCAGATACGCAGTATTTT. It encodes CASGEVRGASDTQYF.